These 10 T cell receptor beta chains were sequenced from one sample in a study of vaccination effects on CD4 cells after COVID-19. TCRdb's copy holds only in-frame clones and misses some; the assay was immunoSEQ multiplex PCR. In the table there are 70,000 to 85,000 clones, over 70% of which are singletons. Within the ViraFEST assay, antigen-specific CD4+ T cells underwent expansion with viral peptide pools prior to sequencing. Once cultured for 10 days, the cells underwent separation to obtain CD4+ T cells. The cohort was immunized with two doses of either the BNT162b2 or mRNA-1273 vaccine. What these receptors recognize is not known. Source: CD4+ T cells from PBMCs cultured with HCoV-229E spike peptides, taken after COVID-19 vaccination. The receptors stem from a human donor who received a COVID-19 vaccine.

The chain employs TRBV4-3 and TRBJ2-1; D gene unclear. The germline V and J ends were trimmed by 0 bases and 0 bases, with 12 bases remaining between them. CDR3 size: 17 residues. Germline CDR1 and CDR2: LGHNA and YSLEER. The CDR3 reads CASSQEPDGSSYNEQFF. The CDR3 DNA sequence: TGCGCCAGCAGCCAAGAGCCCGACGGAAGCTCCTACAATGAGCAGTTCTTC.

In its sample, this clone was seen a few times. The chain carries TRBV27 and TRBJ1-2; D might be TRBD1 (5 bases). V lost 8 bases and J 7 bases, leaving 14 bases between the germline ends. Germline loops: CDR1 MNHEY, CDR2 SMNVEV (reference sequence). The CDR3 runs to 12 residues. CDR3 nucleotides: TGTGCCAGCTCAGGGAATCCTCTTGGCTACACCTTC. Amino acids: CASSGNPLGYTF.

The chain carries TRBV5-4 and TRBJ2-3; D gene ambiguous. Looked up from germline, CDR1 is SGHNT and CDR2 is YYREEE (reference sequence). The CDR3 covers 14 residues. Trimming took off 0 bases at V and 4 bases at J, with 9 bases between the two ends. The CDR3 is CASSLGEGADTQYF. CDR3 nucleotides: TGTGCCAGCAGCTTGGGGGAAGGAGCAGATACGCAGTATTTT.

The chain carries TRBV6-6 and TRBJ2-2; no firm D call. V was trimmed by 2 bases and J by 5 bases, leaving 9 bases between them. This CDR3 region has 14 residues. The germline CDR1 and CDR2 sequences are MNHNY and SVGAGI (reference sequence). As DNA, the CDR3 is TGTGCCAGCAGTTACCGGGCAGATACCGGGGAGCTGTTTTTT. Amino acids: CASSYRADTGELFF.

The rearrangement links TRBV20-1 to TRBJ1-4; TRBD1 is a possible D gene (5 bases). Germline CDR1 DFQATT, CDR2 SNEGSKA (reference sequence). V was pared by 3 bases and J by 5 bases, with 10 bases between. The CDR3 loop spans 13 amino acids. CDR3 amino acids: CSASEGSNEKLFF. DNA for the CDR3: TGCAGTGCTAGTGAGGGGTCAAATGAAAAACTGTTTTTT.

The chain uses TRBV2 and TRBJ1-6; perhaps TRBD1 as D (5 bases). The CDR3 runs to 13 residues. The germline V gene encodes CDR1 SNHLY and CDR2 FYNNEI. V was cut by 11 bases and J by 5 bases, with 13 bases left in between. In DNA, the CDR3 is TGTGCCCTTGCCGTGGACAATAATTCACCCCTCCACTTT. This gives the protein CALAVDNNSPLHF.

The chain combines TRBV7-8 with TRBJ1-2; D is undetermined. The CDR3 runs 18 residues. V was cut by 5 bases and J by 0 bases, with 22 bases left in between. CDR1 is SGHVS, CDR2 FQNEAQ, per germline. The DNA for the CDR3 is TGTGCCAGCAGCCCGCAGGTTGCGACGGTCAGCTCTAACTATGGCTACACCTTC. Its translation: CASSPQVATVSSNYGYTF.

The V and J genes are TRBV5-6 and TRBJ2-4; D is perhaps TRBD2 (6 bases). Germline CDR1 SGHDT, CDR2 YYEEEE. CDR3 length: 15 residues. V gave up 1 base and J gave up 8 bases, with 16 bases separating them. The CDR3 reads CASSLSLGGTDIQYF. DNA of the CDR3: TGTGCCAGCAGCTTGAGCTTGGGGGGAACGGACATTCAGTACTTC.

The V and J genes are TRBV6-4 and TRBJ2-3; D unresolved. V was clipped by 6 bases and J by 6 bases, with 10 bases between them. The CDR3 is 12 residues long. Germline values: CDR1 MRHNA, CDR2 SNTAGT. In DNA form, the CDR3 reads TGTGCCAGCAGCGGACCTCGTGATACGCAGTATTTT. It specifies CASSGPRDTQYF.

This sequence joins TRBV7-2 and TRBJ2-5; D is uncertain. The CDR3 is made up of 13 amino acids. The germline V gene has CDR1 SGHTA and CDR2 FQGNSA. With 2 bases removed from V and 7 bases from J, the gap between germline ends came to 11 bases. The CDR3 region is CASSLRLGATQYF. The DNA for the CDR3 is TGTGCCAGCAGCTTAAGGTTGGGCGCGACCCAGTACTTC.